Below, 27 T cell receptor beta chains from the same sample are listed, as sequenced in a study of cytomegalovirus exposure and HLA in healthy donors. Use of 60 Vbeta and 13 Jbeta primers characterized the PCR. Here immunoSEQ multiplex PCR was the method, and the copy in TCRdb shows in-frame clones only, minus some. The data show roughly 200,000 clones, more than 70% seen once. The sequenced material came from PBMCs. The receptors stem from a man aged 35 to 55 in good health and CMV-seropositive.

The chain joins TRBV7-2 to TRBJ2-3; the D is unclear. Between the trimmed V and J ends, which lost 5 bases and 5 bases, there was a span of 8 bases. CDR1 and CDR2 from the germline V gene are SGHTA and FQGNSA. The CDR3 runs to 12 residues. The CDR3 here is CASSPIGDTQYF. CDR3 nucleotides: TGTGCCAGCAGCCCAATCGGAGATACGCAGTATTTT.

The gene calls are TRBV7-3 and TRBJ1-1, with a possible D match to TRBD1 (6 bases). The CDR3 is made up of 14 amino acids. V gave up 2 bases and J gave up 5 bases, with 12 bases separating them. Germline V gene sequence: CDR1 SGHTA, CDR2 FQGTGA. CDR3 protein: CASSLVGRGTEAFF. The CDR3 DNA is TGTGCCAGCAGCTTAGTGGGGAGGGGGACTGAAGCTTTCTTT. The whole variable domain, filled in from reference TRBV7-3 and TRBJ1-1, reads GAGVSQTPSNKVTEKGKYVELRCDPISGHTALYWYRQSLGQGPEFLIYFQGTGAADDSGLPNDRFFAVRPEGSVSTLKIQRTERGDSAVYLCASSLVGRGTEAFFGQGTRLTVV.

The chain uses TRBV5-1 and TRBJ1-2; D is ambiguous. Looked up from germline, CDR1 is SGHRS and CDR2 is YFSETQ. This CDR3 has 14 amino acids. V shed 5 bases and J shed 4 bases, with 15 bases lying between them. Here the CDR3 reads CASREEGLGYGYTF. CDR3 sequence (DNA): TGCGCCAGCAGAGAGGAGGGCTTGGGCTATGGCTACACCTTC.

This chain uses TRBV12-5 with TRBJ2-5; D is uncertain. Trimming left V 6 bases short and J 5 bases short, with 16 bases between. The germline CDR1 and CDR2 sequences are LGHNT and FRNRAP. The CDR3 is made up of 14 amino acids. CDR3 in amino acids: CASGSDTSWETQYF. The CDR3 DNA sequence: TGTGCTAGTGGATCTGACACCTCCTGGGAGACCCAGTACTTC. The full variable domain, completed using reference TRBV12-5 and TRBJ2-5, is DARVTQTPRHKVTEMGQEVTMRCQPILGHNTVFWYRQTMMQGLELLAYFRNRAPLDDSGMPKDRFSAEMPDATLATLKIQPSEPRDSAVYFCASGSDTSWETQYFGPGTRLLVL.

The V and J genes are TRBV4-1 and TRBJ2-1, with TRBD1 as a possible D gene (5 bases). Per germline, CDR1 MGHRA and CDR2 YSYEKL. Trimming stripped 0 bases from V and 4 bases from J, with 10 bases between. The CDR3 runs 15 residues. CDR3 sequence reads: CASSQEGQGYNEQFF. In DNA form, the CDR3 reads TGCGCCAGCAGCCAAGAAGGGCAGGGTTACAATGAGCAGTTCTTC.

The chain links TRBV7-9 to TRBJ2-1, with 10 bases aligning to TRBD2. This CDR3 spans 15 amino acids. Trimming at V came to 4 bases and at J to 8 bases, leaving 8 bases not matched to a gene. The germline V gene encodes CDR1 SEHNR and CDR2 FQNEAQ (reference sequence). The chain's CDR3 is CASSSLAGAGDEQFF. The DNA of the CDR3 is TGTGCCAGCAGCTCCCTAGCGGGAGCAGGGGATGAGCAGTTCTTC.

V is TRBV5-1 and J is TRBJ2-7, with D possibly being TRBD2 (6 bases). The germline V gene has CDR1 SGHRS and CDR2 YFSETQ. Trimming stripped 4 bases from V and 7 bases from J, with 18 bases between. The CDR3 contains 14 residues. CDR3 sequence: CASSPDYLVGEQYF. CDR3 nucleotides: TGCGCCAGCAGCCCGGACTACCTGGTTGGAGAGCAGTACTTC.

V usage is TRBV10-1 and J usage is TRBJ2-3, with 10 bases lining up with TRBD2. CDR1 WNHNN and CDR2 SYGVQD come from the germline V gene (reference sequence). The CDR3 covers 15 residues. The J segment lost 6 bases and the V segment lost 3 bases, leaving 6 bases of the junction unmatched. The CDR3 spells CASSEVAGGEDTQYF. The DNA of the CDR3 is TGCGCCAGCAGTGAAGTAGCGGGAGGAGAGGATACGCAGTATTTT.

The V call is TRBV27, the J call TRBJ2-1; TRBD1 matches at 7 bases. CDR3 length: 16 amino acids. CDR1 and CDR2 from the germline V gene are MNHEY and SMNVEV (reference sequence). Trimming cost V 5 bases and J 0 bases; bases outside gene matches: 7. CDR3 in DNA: TGTGCCAGCAGTATACCGGGACAGAGCTCCTACAATGAGCAGTTCTTC. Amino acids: CASSIPGQSSYNEQFF.

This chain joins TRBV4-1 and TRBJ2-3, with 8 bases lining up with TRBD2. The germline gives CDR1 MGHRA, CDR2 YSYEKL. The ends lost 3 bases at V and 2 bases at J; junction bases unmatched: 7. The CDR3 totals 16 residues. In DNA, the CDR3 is TGCGCCAGCAGCCAGATCCGGGAGGGACCCACAGATACGCAGTATTTT. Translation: CASSQIREGPTDTQYF.

The CDR3 nucleotides are TGTGCCAGCAGTGAAGGCACAGGGGGGAGCACTGAAGCTTTCTTT. As protein: CASSEGTGGSTEAFF. The chain carries TRBV6-1 and TRBJ1-1; 8 bases align to TRBD1. The CDR3 is made up of 15 amino acids. V dropped 1 base and J dropped 4; count of bases not matched to a gene: 5. CDR1 is MNHNS and CDR2 is SASEGT in the germline V gene.

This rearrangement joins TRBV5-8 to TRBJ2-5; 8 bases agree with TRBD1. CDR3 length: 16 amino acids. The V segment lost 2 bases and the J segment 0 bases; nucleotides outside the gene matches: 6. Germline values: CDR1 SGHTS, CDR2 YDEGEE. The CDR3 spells CASSFSGGGYQETQYF. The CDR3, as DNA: TGTGCCAGCAGCTTCTCAGGGGGCGGGTACCAAGAGACCCAGTACTTC.

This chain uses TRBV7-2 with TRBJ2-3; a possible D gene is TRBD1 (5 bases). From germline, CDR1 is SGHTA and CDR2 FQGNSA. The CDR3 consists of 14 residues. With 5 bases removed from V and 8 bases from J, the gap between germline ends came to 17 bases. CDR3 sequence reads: CASSPRKRQGTQYF. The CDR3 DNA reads TGTGCCAGCAGCCCCCGGAAGAGGCAGGGTACGCAGTATTTT. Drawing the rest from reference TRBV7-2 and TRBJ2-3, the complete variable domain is GAGVSQSPSNKVTEKGKDVELRCDPISGHTALYWYRQSLGQGLEFLIYFQGNSAPDKSGLPSDRFSAERTGGSVSTLTIQRTQQEDSAVYLCASSPRKRQGTQYFGPGTRLTVL.

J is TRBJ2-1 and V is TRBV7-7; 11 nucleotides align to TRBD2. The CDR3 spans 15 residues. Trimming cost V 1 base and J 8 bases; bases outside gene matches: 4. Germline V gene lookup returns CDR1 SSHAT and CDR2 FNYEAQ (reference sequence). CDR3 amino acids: CASSLDGTSGHEQFF. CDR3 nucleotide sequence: TGTGCCAGCAGCTTAGATGGGACTAGCGGCCATGAGCAGTTCTTC.

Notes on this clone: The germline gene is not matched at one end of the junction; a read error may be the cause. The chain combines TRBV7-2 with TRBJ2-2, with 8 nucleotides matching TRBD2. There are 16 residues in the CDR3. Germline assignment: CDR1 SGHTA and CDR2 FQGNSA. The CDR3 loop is CVSSLVAGQNTGELFF. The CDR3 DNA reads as TGTGTCAGCAGCTTAGTAGCGGGGCAGAACACCGGGGAGCTGTTTTTT.

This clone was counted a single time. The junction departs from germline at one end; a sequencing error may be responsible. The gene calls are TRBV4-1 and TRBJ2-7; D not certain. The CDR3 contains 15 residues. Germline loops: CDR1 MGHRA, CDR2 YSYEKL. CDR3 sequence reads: CASSLYRDSSSEQYF. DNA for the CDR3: TGCGCCAGCAGCCTGTACCGAGACTCCTCCTCCGAGCAGTACTTC.

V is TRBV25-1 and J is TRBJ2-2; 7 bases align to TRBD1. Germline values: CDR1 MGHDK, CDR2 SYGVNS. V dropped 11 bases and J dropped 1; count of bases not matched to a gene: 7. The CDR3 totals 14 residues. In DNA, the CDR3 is TGTGCCGTTGACAGGGACAAGAACACCGGGGAGCTGTTTTTT. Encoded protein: CAVDRDKNTGELFF.

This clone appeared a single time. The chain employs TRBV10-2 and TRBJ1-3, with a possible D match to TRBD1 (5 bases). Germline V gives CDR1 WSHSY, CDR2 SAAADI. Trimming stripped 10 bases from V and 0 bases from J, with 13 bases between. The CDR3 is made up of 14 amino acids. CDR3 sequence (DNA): TGCGCCACGGGACTGCTGAGCTCTGGAAACACCATATATTTT. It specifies CATGLLSSGNTIYF.

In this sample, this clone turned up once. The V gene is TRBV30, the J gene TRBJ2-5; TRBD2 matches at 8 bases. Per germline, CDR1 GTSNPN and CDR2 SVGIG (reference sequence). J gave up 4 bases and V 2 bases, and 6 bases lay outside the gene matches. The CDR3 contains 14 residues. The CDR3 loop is CAWSRLGLVETQYF. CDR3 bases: TGTGCCTGGAGTAGATTGGGACTAGTAGAGACCCAGTACTTC.

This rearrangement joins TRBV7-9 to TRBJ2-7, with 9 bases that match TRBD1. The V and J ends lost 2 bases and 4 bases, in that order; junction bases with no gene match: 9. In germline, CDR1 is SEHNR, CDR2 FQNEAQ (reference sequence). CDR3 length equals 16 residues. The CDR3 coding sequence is TGTGCCAGCAGCTTACTTCCGATCGACAGGGGGTACGAGCAGTACTTC. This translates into CASSLLPIDRGYEQYF.

This chain's CDR3 is CASSQGASGTYNEQFF. CDR3 coding DNA: TGTGCCAGCAGCCAAGGGGCCAGCGGGACCTACAATGAGCAGTTCTTC. The rearrangement links TRBV4-2 to TRBJ2-1; TRBD2 matches at 7 bases. Germline CDR1 LGHNA, CDR2 YNFKEQ. After removal of 1 base from V and 2 bases from J, the junction contained 5 bases not matched to a gene. The CDR3 covers 16 residues.

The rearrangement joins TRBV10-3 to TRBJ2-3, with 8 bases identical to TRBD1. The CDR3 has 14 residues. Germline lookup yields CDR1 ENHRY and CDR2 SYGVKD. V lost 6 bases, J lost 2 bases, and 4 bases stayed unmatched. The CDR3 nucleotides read TGTGCCATCAGACCGGGACAGGACACAGATACGCAGTATTTT. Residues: CAIRPGQDTDTQYF.

CDR3 nucleotides: TGCGCCAGCAGCCTCCGAGGGACTGAAGCTTTCTTT. This gives the protein CASSLRGTEAFF. This chain connects TRBV4-1 to TRBJ1-1; unclear D gene. V lost 4 bases and J 5 bases, leaving 8 bases between the germline ends. The CDR3 is 12 residues long. CDR1 is MGHRA and CDR2 is YSYEKL in the germline V gene.

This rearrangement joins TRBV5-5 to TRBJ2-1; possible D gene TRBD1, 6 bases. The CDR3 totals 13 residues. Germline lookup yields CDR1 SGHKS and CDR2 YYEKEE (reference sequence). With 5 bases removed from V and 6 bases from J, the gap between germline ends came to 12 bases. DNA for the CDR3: TGTGCCAGCAGTCCCGGGACAATCAATGAGCAGTTCTTC. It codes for CASSPGTINEQFF.

CDR3 coding DNA: TGTGCCAGCAGCTCTAAGATGGCAGGGAACTCTAACTATGGCTACACCTTC. Amino acids: CASSSKMAGNSNYGYTF. J is TRBJ1-2 and V is TRBV7-9, with a tentative D call TRBD1 (5 bases). Germline lookup yields CDR1 SEHNR and CDR2 FQNEAQ (reference sequence). Deletions cut 4 bases from V and 0 bases from J, with 18 bases between. The CDR3 runs to 17 residues.

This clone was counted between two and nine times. The CDR3 DNA is TGTGCCAGCAGTTACGACGGGGTAGGGACTGAAGCTTTCTTT. It codes for CASSYDGVGTEAFF. V and J are TRBV6-4 and TRBJ1-1, with D unclear. V lost 5 bases to trimming and J lost 5 bases, with 15 bases between them. CDR1 MRHNA and CDR2 SNTAGT come from the germline V gene. The CDR3 has 14 amino acids.

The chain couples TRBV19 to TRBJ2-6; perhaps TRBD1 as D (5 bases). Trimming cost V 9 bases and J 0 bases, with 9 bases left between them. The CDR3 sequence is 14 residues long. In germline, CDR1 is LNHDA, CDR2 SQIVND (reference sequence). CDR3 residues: CASRDSSGANVLTF. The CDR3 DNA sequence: TGTGCCAGCCGAGACAGCTCTGGGGCCAACGTCCTGACTTTC.